What follows are 14 T cell receptor beta chains derived from one specimen sequenced in a study of OX40 agonist ivuxolimab in advanced cancers. Libraries were prepared by immunoSEQ multiplex PCR; TCRdb keeps only in-frame clonotypes and omits some of them. Here the sample spans approximately 74,000 clones, about nine tenths being singletons. This specimen consisted of CD4+ or CD8+ T cells sorted from blood, obtained in a trial of the OX40 agonist ivuxolimab. The receptors originated from an adult with an advanced solid tumor such as melanoma, head and neck, liver or kidney cancer.

The chain couples TRBV7-2 to TRBJ2-7, with D uncertain. Germline assignment: CDR1 SGHTA and CDR2 FQGNSA. The CDR3 extends over 13 amino acids. Trimming shortened V by 1 base and J by 1 base, and 5 bases separated the two germline ends. The CDR3, as DNA: TGTGCCAGCAGCTTAGTCGTGTCCTACGAGCAGTACTTC. This translates into CASSLVVSYEQYF.

The V and J genes are TRBV7-8 and TRBJ2-7; possibly TRBD1 for D (6 bases). Germline CDR1 reads SGHVS; CDR2 reads FQNEAQ. The CDR3 covers 14 residues. V gave up 2 bases and J gave up 6 bases, with 14 bases separating them. In DNA, the CDR3 is TGTGCCAGCAGCTTAAGTTCAGGGGTTCGCGAGCAGTACTTC. Amino acids: CASSLSSGVREQYF.

The J gene is TRBJ2-2, the V gene TRBV29-1; no clear D gene. Germline V gives CDR1 SQVTM, CDR2 ANQGSEA. The CDR3 consists of 12 residues. V lost 5 bases and J 6 bases, leaving 10 bases between the germline ends. CDR3 nucleotide sequence: TGCAGCGTTCTTCAGCGATCCGGGGAGCTGTTTTTT. As protein: CSVLQRSGELFF.

A word on this clone: The junction and the germline gene differ at one end; a read error may be behind it. The rearrangement joins TRBV15 to TRBJ2-6; no clear D. The CDR3 has 13 residues. In germline, CDR1 is LNHNV, CDR2 YYDKDF (reference sequence). The CDR3 bases are TGTGCCACCACCAGACCTGGGGCCAACGTCCTGACTTTC. The encoded protein is CATTRPGANVLTF. Using reference TRBV15 and TRBJ2-6 for the parts outside the CDR3, the full variable domain is DAMVIQNPRYQVTQFGKPVTLSCSQTLNHNVMYWYQQKSSQAPKLLFHYYDKDFNNEADTPDNFQSRRPNTSFCFLDIRSPGLGDTAMYLCATTRPGANVLTFGAGSRLTVL.

This clone was detected a few times. V usage is TRBV9 and J usage is TRBJ2-5; 11 nucleotides align to TRBD2. In germline, CDR1 is SGDLS, CDR2 YYNGEE. J gave up 1 base and V 3 bases, and 2 bases lay outside the gene matches. CDR3 size: 15 residues. The DNA of the CDR3 is TGTGCCAGCAGCGCTAGCGGGAGGCCCCAAGAGACCCAGTACTTC. Protein sequence: CASSASGRPQETQYF.

This chain connects TRBV15 to TRBJ2-7; perhaps D is TRBD1 or TRBD2 (5 bases each). Trimming removed 0 bases from V and 2 bases from J, with 8 bases in between. CDR3 length equals 14 residues. Germline V gene sequence: CDR1 LNHNV, CDR2 YYDKDF (reference sequence). Written as DNA, the CDR3 is TGTGCCACCAGCAGAGATGGGGGACCCTACGAGCAGTACTTC. This gives the protein CATSRDGGPYEQYF.

V and J are TRBV29-1 and TRBJ2-7; no firm D call. The V end lost 0 bases, the J end lost 1 base, and 4 bases lay between the germline ends. Germline V gene lookup returns CDR1 SQVTM and CDR2 ANQGSEA. This CDR3 comprises 12 residues. The DNA of the CDR3 is TGCAGCGTTGAAGATCGGTCCTACGAGCAGTACTTC. Translation: CSVEDRSYEQYF.

This sequence joins TRBV19 and TRBJ2-3; perhaps TRBD1 as D (5 bases). The germline V gene encodes CDR1 LNHDA and CDR2 SQIVND (reference sequence). This CDR3 is 16 amino acids long. V was shortened by 6 bases and J by 5 bases, with 21 bases between the two germline ends. CDR3 sequence (DNA): TGTGCCAGTAGCATCGGTCGACAGTCACTCGGAGATACGCAGTATTTT. It yields the protein CASSIGRQSLGDTQYF.

The chain links TRBV5-1 to TRBJ2-7, with a tentative D call TRBD2 (5 bases). From germline, CDR1 is SGHRS and CDR2 YFSETQ. This CDR3 is 15 amino acids long. Deletions cut 3 bases from V and 1 base from J, with 14 bases between. CDR3 sequence (DNA): TGCGCCAGCAGCTCAAAGGTCCCGGGATCCTACGAGCAGTACTTC. Translating it yields CASSSKVPGSYEQYF.

The chain recombines TRBV21-1 with TRBJ2-2; the D call of TRBD2 is as the table states it, not checked on the DNA. TRBV21-1 is noted as a pseudogene. The CDR3 loop spans 14 amino acids. In DNA form, the CDR3 reads TGTGCCATTCTAGCGGCCCCGAACACCGGGGAGCTGTTTTTT. This gives the protein CAILAAPNTGELFF.

The chain employs TRBV30 and TRBJ2-2; 7 nucleotides match TRBD2. The CDR3 is made up of 13 amino acids. The germline gives CDR1 GTSNPN, CDR2 SVGIG (reference sequence). With V trimmed by 0 bases and J by 7 bases, 2 bases remained unmatched. The CDR3 region is CAWSVAGNGELFF. The CDR3 coding sequence is TGTGCCTGGAGTGTAGCGGGGAACGGGGAGCTGTTTTTT.

This chain connects TRBV10-2 to TRBJ2-2; the match to TRBD1 covers 8 bases. The V and J ends lost 4 bases and 5 bases, in that order; junction bases with no gene match: 9. Germline CDR1 is WSHSY and CDR2 is SAAADI. The CDR3 runs 16 residues. The CDR3 region is CASSVFRGQGTGELFF. CDR3 bases: TGCGCCAGCAGTGTCTTCAGGGGGCAGGGTACCGGGGAGCTGTTTTTT.

CDR3 loop: CASSLGREGGGQYF. For the CDR3, the DNA is TGTGCCAGCAGCCTAGGGCGGGAGGGCGGAGGTCAGTACTTC. The chain joins TRBV7-9 to TRBJ2-4, with 9 bases aligning to TRBD2. V gave up 5 bases and J gave up 12 bases; unmatched junction bases: 11. Per the germline V gene, CDR1 is SEHNR and CDR2 is FQNEAQ (reference sequence). CDR3 length: 14 amino acids.

V gene TRBV2 combines with J gene TRBJ2-7; no clear D. Germline CDR1 SNHLY, CDR2 FYNNEI. The CDR3 extends over 11 amino acids. Trimming took 7 bases from V and 4 from J, leaving 8 bases between them. The CDR3 protein is CASTVGYEQYF. As DNA, the CDR3 is TGTGCCAGCACGGTGGGGTACGAGCAGTACTTC.